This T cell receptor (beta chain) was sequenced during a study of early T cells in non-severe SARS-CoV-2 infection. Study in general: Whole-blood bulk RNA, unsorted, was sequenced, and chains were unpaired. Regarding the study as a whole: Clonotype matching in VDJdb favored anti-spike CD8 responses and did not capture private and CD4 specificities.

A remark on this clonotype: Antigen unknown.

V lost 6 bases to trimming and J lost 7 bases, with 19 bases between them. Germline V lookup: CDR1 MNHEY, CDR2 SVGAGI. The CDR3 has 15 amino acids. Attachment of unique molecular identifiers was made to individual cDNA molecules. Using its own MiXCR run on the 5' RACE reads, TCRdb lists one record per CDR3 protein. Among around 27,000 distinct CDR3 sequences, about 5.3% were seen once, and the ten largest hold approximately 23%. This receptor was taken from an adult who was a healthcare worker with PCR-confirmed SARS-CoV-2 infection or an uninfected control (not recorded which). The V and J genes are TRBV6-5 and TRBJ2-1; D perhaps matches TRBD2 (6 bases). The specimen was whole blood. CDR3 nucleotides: TGTGCCAGCAGCGCCGCGGTGACTAGGGCAAATGAGCAGTTCTTC. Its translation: CASSAAVTRANEQFF.